This TCR beta chain was sequenced in a study of early T cells in non-severe SARS-CoV-2 infection. The sample holds many counts of this clonotype. The V end lost 5 bases, the J end lost 4 bases, and 14 bases lay between the germline ends. The CDR3 covers 14 residues. CDR1 is MNHNS, CDR2 SASEGT, per germline. Via MiXCR, TCRdb re-called the 5' RACE reads, giving one row per CDR3 protein. Of some 30,000 distinct CDR3 sequences in the sample, around 7% were seen once. The receptor was derived from an adult who was a healthcare worker with PCR-confirmed SARS-CoV-2 infection or an uninfected control (not recorded which). Sequences were obtained from whole blood. The chain couples TRBV6-1 to TRBJ1-2; D call uncertain. CDR3: CASSKDANPYGYTF. In DNA form, the CDR3 reads TGTGCCAGCAGTAAGGACGCGAACCCCTATGGCTACACCTTC.